A selection of T cell receptor beta chains follows, all from one sample in a study of blood T cell repertoires in COVID-19. Profiled with immunoSEQ multiplex PCR; TCRdb holds only in-frame clones, not every one. The table has some 210,000 clones, about 88% seen once; the top ten hold about 6.8%. Sequences were obtained from peripheral blood. These receptors were taken from a woman between 40 and 55 years old who had recovered from COVID-19. Each CDR3 is given with its conserved first and last residue. The D gene is left open where the match is weak. Some rows mark clone size as missing; the rest say once, few, many or name a class of expanded clone.

v_call: TRBV27
d_call: NA
clone_size: once
j_call: TRBJ1-1
cdr3_nt: TGTGCCAGCATAGACGGGGGTATGACTGAAGCTTTCTTT
cdr3_aa: CASIDGGMTEAFF

v_call: TRBV3-1/TRBV3-2
d_call: NA
clone_size: NA
j_call: TRBJ2-4
cdr3_nt: TGTGCCAGCAGCCAAGGGGGCTCGCAAAACATTCAGTACTTC
cdr3_aa: CASSQGGSQNIQYF

v_call: TRBV4-2
d_call: NA
clone_size: NA
j_call: TRBJ1-2
cdr3_nt: TGTGCCAGCAGCCAAGAAACCCGGGGCTACACCTTC
cdr3_aa: CASSQETRGYTF

v_call: TRBV4-1
d_call: TRBD1
clone_size: once
j_call: TRBJ1-5
cdr3_nt: TGCGCCAGCAGCCAAGGGGACAGGGGATTCAATCAGCCCCAGCATTTT
cdr3_aa: CASSQGDRGFNQPQHF

v_call: TRBV5-4
d_call: NA
clone_size: NA
j_call: TRBJ1-1
cdr3_nt: TGTGCCAGCAGCGATCAGAAGAACACTGAAGCTTTCTTT
cdr3_aa: CASSDQKNTEAFF

v_call: TRBV28
d_call: TRBD1
clone_size: NA
j_call: TRBJ2-4
cdr3_nt: TGTGCCAGCAGTTTATGGACAGGGTGGGAGAACATTCAGTACTTC
cdr3_aa: CASSLWTGWENIQYF

v_call: TRBV7-8
d_call: TRBD2
clone_size: NA
j_call: TRBJ2-1
cdr3_nt: TGTGCCAGCATGTGGGGGAGGGTCGACTACAATGAGCAGTTCTTC
cdr3_aa: CASMWGRVDYNEQFF

v_call: TRBV7-9
d_call: NA
clone_size: once
j_call: TRBJ2-7
cdr3_nt: TGTGCCAGCAGCTTCCCTATTTCCTACGAGCAGTACTTC
cdr3_aa: CASSFPISYEQYF

v_call: TRBV7-9
d_call: TRBD1
clone_size: NA
j_call: TRBJ1-2
cdr3_nt: TGTGCCAGCAGCCCCGGGACAGGGGGCAGATCGAGTTATGGCTACACCTTC
cdr3_aa: CASSPGTGGRSSYGYTF

v_call: TRBV5-1
d_call: TRBD2
clone_size: NA
j_call: TRBJ2-1
cdr3_nt: TGCGCCAGCAGCTTGGGGGAGCGGGAGAACAATGAGCAGTTCTTC
cdr3_aa: CASSLGERENNEQFF

v_call: TRBV19
d_call: NA
clone_size: NA
j_call: TRBJ1-2
cdr3_nt: TGTGCCAGTAGTATGGGCAGGCTCTATGGCTACACCTTC
cdr3_aa: CASSMGRLYGYTF

v_call: TRBV5-4
d_call: NA
clone_size: NA
j_call: TRBJ2-5
cdr3_nt: TGTGCCAGCAGCTCCCGACTAGGTTCTTCATCAGAGACCCAGTACTTC
cdr3_aa: CASSSRLGSSSETQYF

v_call: TRBV2
d_call: NA
clone_size: NA
j_call: TRBJ2-2
cdr3_nt: TGTGCCAGCAGGGAGGAGAAACCTGTTTCTTGGAGCACCGGGGAGCTGTTTTTT
cdr3_aa: CASREEKPVSWSTGELFF

v_call: TRBV7-9
d_call: NA
clone_size: NA
j_call: TRBJ2-5
cdr3_nt: TGTGCCAGCAGCCCGCCTGGTCTTAGGACTCAAGAGACCCAGTACTTC
cdr3_aa: CASSPPGLRTQETQYF

v_call: TRBV2
d_call: NA
clone_size: NA
j_call: TRBJ1-6
cdr3_nt: TGTGCCAGCAGTGATCCAGGGGAGCTTAATTCACCCCTCCACTTT
cdr3_aa: CASSDPGELNSPLHF

v_call: TRBV7-8
d_call: TRBD2
clone_size: NA
j_call: TRBJ2-1
cdr3_nt: TGTGCCAGCAGCTTAGCGGCGGGGGGTAGTGAGCAGTTCTTC
cdr3_aa: CASSLAAGGSEQFF

v_call: TRBV20-1
d_call: NA
clone_size: NA
j_call: TRBJ1-1
cdr3_nt: TGCAGTGCCCGGGAGGCTGAAGCTTTCTTT
cdr3_aa: CSAREAEAFF

v_call: TRBV19
d_call: NA
clone_size: NA
j_call: TRBJ2-6
cdr3_nt: TGTGCCAGCCTACAAGAATGGAGGTCTGGGGCCAACGTCCTGACTTTC
cdr3_aa: CASLQEWRSGANVLTF

v_call: TRBV6-5
d_call: TRBD1
clone_size: NA
j_call: TRBJ2-7
cdr3_nt: TGTGCCAGCAGTTACTCAAGACAGGGGGTATCCTACGAGCAGTACTTC
cdr3_aa: CASSYSRQGVSYEQYF

v_call: TRBV25-1
d_call: NA
clone_size: NA
j_call: TRBJ1-2
cdr3_nt: TGTGCCAGCAGTGAAGGGCAAGCCGATAACTATGGCTACACCTTC
cdr3_aa: CASSEGQADNYGYTF

v_call: TRBV6-5
d_call: NA
clone_size: NA
j_call: TRBJ2-7
cdr3_nt: TGTGCCAGCCGGCACGGGGGTAACTACGAGCAGTACTTC
cdr3_aa: CASRHGGNYEQYF

v_call: TRBV28
d_call: TRBD2
clone_size: NA
j_call: TRBJ2-1
cdr3_nt: TGTGCCAGCAGTTTAATTGTGGGAGGGTACAATGAGCAGTTCTTC
cdr3_aa: CASSLIVGGYNEQFF

v_call: TRBV1
d_call: NA
clone_size: NA
j_call: TRBJ1-3
cdr3_nt: TGCACCAGCAGCCAACACAGGGGGGACACCATATATTTT
cdr3_aa: CTSSQHRGDTIYF

v_call: TRBV5-1
d_call: TRBD1
clone_size: NA
j_call: TRBJ2-7
cdr3_nt: TGCGCCAGCAGCCGAGGGACAGGGGGGTATGCCTACGAGCAGTACTTC
cdr3_aa: CASSRGTGGYAYEQYF

v_call: TRBV7-9
d_call: TRBD2
clone_size: NA
j_call: TRBJ2-1
cdr3_nt: TGTGCCAGCAGCTTCCCCTTGGTAGCGGGATCCAACGAGCAGTTCTTC
cdr3_aa: CASSFPLVAGSNEQFF

v_call: TRBV7-6
d_call: TRBD2
clone_size: NA
j_call: TRBJ2-1
cdr3_nt: TGTGCCAGCAGCTTAGGGGCGGGAGGAGGCTACAATGAGCAGTTCTTC
cdr3_aa: CASSLGAGGGYNEQFF

v_call: TRBV11-2
d_call: TRBD2
clone_size: NA
j_call: TRBJ2-1
cdr3_nt: TGTGCCAGCAGCCTTAGCGGGAGTTACGAGCAGTTCTTC
cdr3_aa: CASSLSGSYEQFF

v_call: TRBV5-1
d_call: TRBD2
clone_size: NA
j_call: TRBJ2-5
cdr3_nt: TGCGCCAGCAGCGATAGCGGGAGGCCCCAAGAGACCCAGTACTTC
cdr3_aa: CASSDSGRPQETQYF

v_call: TRBV6-5
d_call: NA
clone_size: NA
j_call: TRBJ2-3
cdr3_nt: TGTGCCAGCAGCCCCGAACGAGGCAGGGATGATACGCAGTATTTT
cdr3_aa: CASSPERGRDDTQYF

v_call: TRBV11-2
d_call: TRBD1
clone_size: once
j_call: TRBJ1-4
cdr3_nt: TGTGCCAGCAGCGGTCCCGGGACAGGGCTTAATGAAAAACTGTTTTTT
cdr3_aa: CASSGPGTGLNEKLFF

v_call: TRBV7-9
d_call: TRBD2
clone_size: NA
j_call: TRBJ2-2
cdr3_nt: TGTGCCAGCCCCCTACGGGAGGTTGGGGACACCGGGGAGCTGTTTTTT
cdr3_aa: CASPLREVGDTGELFF

v_call: TRBV30
d_call: TRBD1
clone_size: NA
j_call: TRBJ2-5
cdr3_nt: TGTGCCTGGAGCGGACAGGTTCAAGAGACCCAGTACTTC
cdr3_aa: CAWSGQVQETQYF